This TCR beta chain was recorded in a study of neoadjuvant anti-PD-1 for oral cavity cancer. Libraries were prepared by immunoSEQ multiplex PCR; TCRdb keeps only in-frame clonotypes and omits some of them. The repertoire has roughly 68,000 clones, roughly 90% of them found once; the top ten carry 2.5% to 3%. Germline CDR1 MGHDK, CDR2 SYGVNS. The CDR3 sequence is 15 residues long. Trimming stripped 5 bases from V and 5 bases from J, with 18 bases between. Time point reported: after neoadjuvant nivolumab, at surgical resection. Analysis of PBMCs was direct, with no culture step. The sequence came from a person aged 35-79 years with oral cavity squamous cell carcinoma. This rearrangement joins TRBV25-1 to TRBJ1-2, with D uncertain. The input for sequencing was PBMCs, taken after nivolumab (anti-PD-1) treatment. Here the CDR3 DNA reads TGTGCCAGCAGTCTAGGAAACGACCTGGGATATGGCTACACCTTC. It specifies CASSLGNDLGYGYTF.